One sample yielded the 11 T cell receptor beta chains listed below, sequenced in a study of spatial heterogeneity in lung cancer (dated by TCRdb to between 2017 and 2020). The antigens for these receptors are not known. The time point label, as the study defines it: sample taken at primary tumor resection. The receptor library was made with 5' RACE. TCRdb shows the sequencer as NextSeq 500. Using fastp trimming at Q25 and MiXCR clonotype assembly, TCRdb reanalyzed the public sequencing data and kept in-frame beta chains. Rows with one shared CDR3 protein collapse into an entry with the most common genes and DNA. This sample lists around 4,900 distinct CDR3 sequences; roughly 8.9% were detected once. The ten largest clonotypes hold about a sixth of the sample. Broad study findings and their caveats: The tumor nonsynonymous mutation count correlated with the number of expanded intratumoral alpha and beta TCRs.

This material consisted of lung tumor tissue, taken at surgery. The receptor source for this set is a female donor with early-stage non-small cell lung cancer.

This clonotype has ten or more counts. The rearrangement links TRBV30 to TRBJ1-1; TRBD1 aligns across 7 bases. The CDR3 is 13 amino acids. With V trimmed by 3 bases and J by 2 bases, 3 bases remained unmatched. Germline values: CDR1 GTSNPN, CDR2 SVGIG (reference sequence). As DNA, the CDR3 is TGTGCCTGGAGACAGGGGATTAACACTGAAGCTTTCTTT. It encodes CAWRQGINTEAFF.

This clonotype is medium-sized. The chain employs TRBV6-1 and TRBJ1-1, with D maybe TRBD1 (5 bases). The V end was cut by 6 bases, the J end by 6 bases, with 17 bases between. This CDR3 spans 14 amino acids. Germline CDR1 reads MNHNS; CDR2 reads SASEGT. The CDR3 DNA reads TGTGCCAGCAGCCCTCGCGGGGGAGTCGCTGAAGCTTTCTTT. Translated: CASSPRGGVAEAFF.

The rearrangement joins TRBV30 to TRBJ1-1; 7 nucleotides agree with TRBD1. Germline V gives CDR1 GTSNPN, CDR2 SVGIG (reference sequence). V shed 3 bases and J 5 bases; nucleotides not matched to a gene: 6. CDR3 length: 13 residues. The CDR3 spells CAWREQGLTEAFF. The CDR3 DNA sequence: TGTGCCTGGAGAGAACAGGGGTTAACTGAAGCTTTCTTT.

The genes are TRBV10-1 and TRBJ2-2; D possibly corresponds to TRBD2 (6 bases). The germline V and J ends were trimmed by 6 bases and 2 bases, with 13 bases remaining between them. The CDR3 consists of 15 residues. Germline lookup yields CDR1 WNHNN and CDR2 SYGVQD (reference sequence). CDR3 loop: CASSRGAVNTGELFF. DNA of the CDR3: TGCGCCAGCAGCCGCGGGGCCGTAAACACCGGGGAGCTGTTTTTT.

The J gene is TRBJ2-4, the V gene TRBV5-1; 9 bases fit TRBD2. The length of the CDR3 is 17 residues. V trimming: 0 bases; J trimming: 1 base; junction bases outside the gene matches: 5. Germline CDR1 SGHRS, CDR2 YFSETQ. CDR3 DNA: TGCGCCAGCAGCTTGGTGCCCAGCGGGGGGGCCAAAAACATTCAGTACTTC. This sequence encodes CASSLVPSGGAKNIQYF.

This clonotype was recorded once. The V and J genes are TRBV5-1 and TRBJ2-7, with D tentatively TRBD2 (6 bases). The germline gives CDR1 SGHRS, CDR2 YFSETQ. With 6 bases removed from V and 2 bases from J, the gap between germline ends came to 15 bases. This CDR3 has 14 residues. CDR3 sequence (DNA): TGCGCCAGCAATTGGGGGGACCAAGCCTACGAGCAGTACTTC. Protein sequence: CASNWGDQAYEQYF.

The rearrangement uses TRBV10-3 and TRBJ2-1, with no clear D. V was clipped by 11 bases and J by 5 bases, with 4 bases between them. Germline assignment: CDR1 ENHRY and CDR2 SYGVKD. CDR3 length: 9 residues. The chain's CDR3 is CARDNEQFF. DNA for the CDR3: TGTGCCCGAGACAATGAGCAGTTCTTC.

This clonotype has just a few counts. V and J are TRBV11-1 and TRBJ2-1; 13 nucleotides align to TRBD2. Germline trimming cut 2 bases from V and 8 bases from J; bases unmatched to any gene: 3. The CDR3 runs to 15 residues. Germline V lookup: CDR1 SGHAT, CDR2 FQDESV (reference sequence). CDR3: CASSLLLAGGYEQFF. The CDR3, as DNA: TGTGCCAGCAGCTTACTACTAGCGGGGGGGTATGAGCAGTTCTTC.

This sequence joins TRBV20-1 and TRBJ1-1, with D unresolved. The CDR3 runs to 14 residues. V was shortened by 6 bases and J by 1 base, with 15 bases between the two germline ends. CDR1 and CDR2 from the germline V gene are DFQATT and SNEGSKA (reference sequence). The CDR3 DNA follows: TGCAGTGCCACGCCGTTTTGGCCGAACACTGAAGCTTTCTTT. Its protein product is CSATPFWPNTEAFF.

This clonotype showed up just a few times. The chain couples TRBV18 to TRBJ2-7; D gene ambiguous. Trimming stripped 2 bases from V and 4 bases from J, with 12 bases between. The CDR3 runs 14 residues. Per germline, CDR1 KGHSH and CDR2 LQKENI. Here the CDR3 reads CASSPGYGTYEQYF. Here the CDR3 DNA reads TGTGCCAGCTCACCAGGTTACGGAACTTACGAGCAGTACTTC.

The chain combines TRBV5-1 with TRBJ1-3; TRBD1 agrees at 10 bases. CDR3 length: 16 residues. J gave up 2 bases and V 5 bases, and 7 bases lay outside the gene matches. Germline V gene data show CDR1 as SGHRS and CDR2 as YFSETQ. The CDR3 here is CASSPTGTGAGNTIYF. The CDR3 bases are TGCGCCAGCAGTCCAACCGGGACAGGGGCTGGAAACACCATATATTTT.